This paragraph reports one T cell receptor (beta chain). These data are taken from a study of preoperative IRX-2 immunotherapy in early breast cancer. Assay used: immunoSEQ multiplex PCR; TCRdb lists only in-frame clones, some missing. The table records approximately 34,000 clones, around 96% of them present only once. Stated treatment: preoperative locoregional IRX-2 cytokine immunotherapy. This phase Ib study tested locoregional IRX-2 cytokine immunotherapy given before surgery. V lost 4 bases and J lost 4, with 9 bases in between. The CDR3 is 13 amino acids. CDR1 and CDR2 from the germline V gene are SGHAT and FQDESV (reference sequence).

Sampling was performed from a patient treated with IRX-2 immunotherapy. The V gene is TRBV11-1, the J gene TRBJ2-3; D may be TRBD2 (6 bases). The TCR comes from a human donor with breast cancer. CDR3 in DNA: TGTGCCAGCAGCTGGGGGGATGCAGATACGCAGTATTTT. Translating gives CASSWGDADTQYF.